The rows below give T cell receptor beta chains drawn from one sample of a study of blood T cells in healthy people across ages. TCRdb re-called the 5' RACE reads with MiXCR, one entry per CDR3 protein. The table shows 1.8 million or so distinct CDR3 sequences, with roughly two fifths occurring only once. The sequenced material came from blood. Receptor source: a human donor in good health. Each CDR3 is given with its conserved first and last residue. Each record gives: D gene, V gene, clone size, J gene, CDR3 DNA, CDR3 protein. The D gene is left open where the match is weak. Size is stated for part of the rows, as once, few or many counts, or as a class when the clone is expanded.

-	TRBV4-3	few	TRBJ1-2	TGCGCCAGCAGCCAAGATAAGCAGGGTTATGGCTACACCTTC	CASSQDKQGYGYTF
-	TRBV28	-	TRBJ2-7	TGTGCCAGCACCGGGGGACTCTTCTCCTACGAGCAGTACTTC	CASTGGLFSYEQYF
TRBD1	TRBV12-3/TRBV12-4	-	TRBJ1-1	TGTGCCAGCAGCCCACAGGGGGCGTCCACTGAAGCTTTCTTT	CASSPQGASTEAFF
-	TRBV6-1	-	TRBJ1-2	TGTGCCAGCAGTGAAGCGCGTGTCCGGGTCAGGGATGGCTACACCTTC	CASSEARVRVRDGYTF
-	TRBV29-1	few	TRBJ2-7	TGCAGCGTTGATACGGGGGTTATCGGGGAGCAGTACTTC	CSVDTGVIGEQYF
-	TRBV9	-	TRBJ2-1	TGTGCCAGCAGCGTAGATTTCTTCAATGAGCAGTTCTTC	CASSVDFFNEQFF
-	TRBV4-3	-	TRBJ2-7	TGCGCCAGCAGCCAAGGTTGGTCCTCCTCCTACGAGCAGTACTTC	CASSQGWSSSYEQYF
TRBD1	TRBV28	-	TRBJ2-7	TGTGCCAGCAGTACGACAGGGACGGCTGCCTACGAGCAGTACTTC	CASSTTGTAAYEQYF
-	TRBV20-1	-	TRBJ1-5	TGCAGTGCCATGGACCTCAGCAATCAGCCCCGGCATTTT	CSAMDLSNQPRHF
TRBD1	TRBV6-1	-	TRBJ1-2	TGTGCCAGCAGTGAAGACGGACAGGCCCAGGGAGGCTACACCTTC	CASSEDGQAQGGYTF
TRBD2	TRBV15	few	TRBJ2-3	TGTGCCACCAGCAGGAGCGGGGGGGCCTCAGATACGCAGTATTTT	CATSRSGGASDTQYF
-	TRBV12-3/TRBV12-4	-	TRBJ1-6	TGTGCCAGCAGTTCCCAGGGGAAGGCTTCACCCCTCCACTTT	CASSSQGKASPLHF
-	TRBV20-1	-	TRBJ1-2	TGCAGTGCTAACAGCCCTAACTATGGCTACACCTTC	CSANSPNYGYTF
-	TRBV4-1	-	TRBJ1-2	TGCGCCAGCAGCCAAGTTAGCGCGATTGGCTATGGCTACACCTTC	CASSQVSAIGYGYTF
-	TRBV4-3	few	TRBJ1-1	TGCGCCAGCAGCCAAGTTCACAGGGCTAAAGGGATGAACACTGAAGCTTTCTTT	CASSQVHRAKGMNTEAFF
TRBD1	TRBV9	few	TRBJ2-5	TGTGCCAGCAGCGTCTCGGACAGGGAAGTAGTAGGGCAGTACTTC	CASSVSDREVVGQYF
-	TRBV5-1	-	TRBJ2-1	TGCGCCAGCAGCCTCCTCGGGGGTACGTTTGAGCAGTTCTTC	CASSLLGGTFEQFF
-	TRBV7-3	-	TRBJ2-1	TGTGCCAGCAGCTTAGGAGGGGACCCCTCCTACAATGAGCAGTTCTTC	CASSLGGDPSYNEQFF
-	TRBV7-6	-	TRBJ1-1	TGTGCCAGCAGCTTAGAGGGGTATGAAGCTTTCTTT	CASSLEGYEAFF
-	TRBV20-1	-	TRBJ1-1	TGCAGTGCTAGACTCCCCGGGAGACTGAACACTGAAGCTTTCTTT	CSARLPGRLNTEAFF
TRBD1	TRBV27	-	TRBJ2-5	TGTGCCAGCAGCCTACAGGGGGCGCTTCCCACGGGGACCCAGTACTTC	CASSLQGALPTGTQYF
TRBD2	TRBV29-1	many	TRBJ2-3	TGCAGTGGTGGGACTAGCGGGGACACGCAGTATTTT	CSGGTSGDTQYF
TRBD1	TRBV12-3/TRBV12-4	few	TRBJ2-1	TGTGCCAGCAGTTTCGGGGACAGAATTTACAATGAGCAGTTCTTC	CASSFGDRIYNEQFF
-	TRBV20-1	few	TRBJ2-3	TGCAGTGCTTCTCGTGGCCGCCCCACAGATACGCAGTATTTT	CSASRGRPTDTQYF
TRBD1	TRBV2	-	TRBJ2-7	TGTGCCAGCAGTGAACAGGGGGTAAACTACGAGCAGTACTTC	CASSEQGVNYEQYF
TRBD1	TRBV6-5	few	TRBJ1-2	TGTGCCAGCAGTTACGTGGCAGGGGGCCTCTATGGCTACACCTTC	CASSYVAGGLYGYTF
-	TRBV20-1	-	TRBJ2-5	TGCAGTGCTAGAGATGGGGCAGCGGACCAAGAGACCCAGTACTTC	CSARDGAADQETQYF
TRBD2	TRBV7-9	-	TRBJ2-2	TGTGCCAGCAGCTTAGGTCTAGCGGGGGCCCGAAACACCGGGGAGCTGTTTTTT	CASSLGLAGARNTGELFF
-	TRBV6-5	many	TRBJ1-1	TGTGCCAGCAGTTACCAGGGGAACACTGAAGCTTTCTTT	CASSYQGNTEAFF
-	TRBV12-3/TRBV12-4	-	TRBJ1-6	TGTGCCAGCAGTTTCGACCCCCCTGCTTCACCCCTCCACTTT	CASSFDPPASPLHF
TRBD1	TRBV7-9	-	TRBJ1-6	TGTGCCAGCGCCGGACAGGGAGGTCTCCTCCACTTT	CASAGQGGLLHF
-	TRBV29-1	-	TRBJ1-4	TGCAGCGTTAACTGGACAGCCCTGTTTTTT	CSVNWTALFF
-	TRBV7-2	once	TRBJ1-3	TGTGCCAGCAGCGAACAGAGAAACATCATATATTTT	CASSEQRNIIYF
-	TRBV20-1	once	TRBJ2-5	TGCAGTGCTAGTGTAGGGCCGGTGGAGACCCAGTACTTC	CSASVGPVETQYF
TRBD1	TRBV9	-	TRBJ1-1	TGTGCCAGCAGCGAATGGGACAGGAACACTGAAGCTTTCTTT	CASSEWDRNTEAFF
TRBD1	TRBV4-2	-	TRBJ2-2	TGTGCCAGCAGCCAAAGGGGGATCCGGGACAGACTTCTCGCCGGGGAGCTGTTTTTT	CASSQRGIRDRLLAGELFF
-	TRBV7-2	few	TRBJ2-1	TGTGCCAGCAGCCACTTCAGAACCGATGAGCAGTTCTTC	CASSHFRTDEQFF
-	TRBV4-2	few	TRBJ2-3	TGTGCCAGCAGCCAAGGTACCCAGCGCACAGATACGCAGTATTTT	CASSQGTQRTDTQYF
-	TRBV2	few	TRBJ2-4	TGTGCCAGCAGTGATGACATTCAGTACTTC	CASSDDIQYF
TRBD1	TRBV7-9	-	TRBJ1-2	TGTGCCAGCAGCTCTGCGGGACAGGGCACCATTGTAGGCTACACCTTC	CASSSAGQGTIVGYTF
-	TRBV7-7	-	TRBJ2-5	TGTGCTAGCAGCTTTGAAGGACCGGGACTTCCCACGACCCAGTACTTC	CASSFEGPGLPTTQYF
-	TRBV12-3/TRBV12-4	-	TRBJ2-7	TGTGCCAGCAGTCCTGAACATCCCTACGAGCAGTACTTC	CASSPEHPYEQYF
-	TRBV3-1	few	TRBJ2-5	TGTGCCAGCACCCCTAGGACCACCCAAGAGACCCAGTACTTC	CASTPRTTQETQYF
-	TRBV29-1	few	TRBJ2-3	TGCAGCGTCCGCTTAGATACGCAGTATTTT	CSVRLDTQYF
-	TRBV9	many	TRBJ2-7	TGTGCCAGCAGCGTAGGAGGGAGCTCCTACGAGCAGTACTTC	CASSVGGSSYEQYF
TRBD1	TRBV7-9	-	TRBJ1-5	TGTGCCAGCAGCTTGGGACAGATGGCCCAGCATTTT	CASSLGQMAQHF
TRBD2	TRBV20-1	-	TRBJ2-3	TGCAGTGCTAGTCAAGGGACTAGAAGGGGAAATGCAGATACGCAGTATTTT	CSASQGTRRGNADTQYF
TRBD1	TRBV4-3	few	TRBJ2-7	TGCGCCAGCAGCCCCACAGGGGGCCCTGATTTGGCGCAGTACTTC	CASSPTGGPDLAQYF
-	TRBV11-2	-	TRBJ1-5	TGTGCCAGCAGCTTAGGGGGGAATGGTAATCAGCCCCAGCATTTT	CASSLGGNGNQPQHF
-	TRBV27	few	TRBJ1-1	TGTGCCAGCAAGGTGAACGGAGACACTGAAGCTTTCTTT	CASKVNGDTEAFF
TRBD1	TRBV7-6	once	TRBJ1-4	TGTGCCAGCAGCCCTTTGCCGGGACAGGGGGCGCGGGGTGAAAAACTGTTTTTT	CASSPLPGQGARGEKLFF
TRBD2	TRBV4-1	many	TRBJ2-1	TGCGCCAGCAGCCAAGAAGGGCTAGCGGGGAACAATGAGCAGTTCTTC	CASSQEGLAGNNEQFF
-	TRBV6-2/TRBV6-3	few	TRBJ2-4	TGTGCCAGCAGTTGGGAGATGGACAAAGGGAAGCAGTACTTC	CASSWEMDKGKQYF
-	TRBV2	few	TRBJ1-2	TGTGCCAGCAGTGAAGGGCCTGGACAGTCTTATGGCTACACCTTC	CASSEGPGQSYGYTF
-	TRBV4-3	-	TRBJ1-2	TGCGCCAGCAGCCAAAGGTTAGATACCTATGGCTACACCTTC	CASSQRLDTYGYTF
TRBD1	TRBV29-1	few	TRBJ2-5	TGCAGCGTTGAGGGGACAGGGGGCTGGGAAGAGACCCAGTACTTC	CSVEGTGGWEETQYF
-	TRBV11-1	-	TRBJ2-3	TGTGCCAGCAGCATACCTCCAGGGACAGATACGCAGTATTTT	CASSIPPGTDTQYF
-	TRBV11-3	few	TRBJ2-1	TGTGCCAGCAGCTCGTTTACCTTCGATGAGCAGTTCTTC	CASSSFTFDEQFF
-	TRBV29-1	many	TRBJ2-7	TGCAGCGTTGTAGGGGGGGCAAGACCCTACGAGCAGTACTTC	CSVVGGARPYEQYF